The text below deals with one TCR beta chain. This sample was taken from a study of CD8 T cells in Susac syndrome. About the research overall: Each patient with Susac syndrome, at the time of blood draw, was therapy-naive, on corticosteroids, or on intravenous immunoglobulin alone.

Germline CDR1 and CDR2: SGHTA and FQGNSA. The CDR3 runs 14 residues. Trimming removed 1 base at V and 5 bases at J, with 11 bases between. An amount of RNA that ranged from roughly 0.5 to 1 ug was reverse transcribed with random hexamers. TCRdb independently ran MiXCR on the immunoSEQ multiplex PCR reads; one entry per CDR3 protein. Counted here are tens of thousands of distinct CDR3 sequences, roughly 94% occurring once; the ten biggest clones make up about 0.3%. The chain recombines TRBV7-2 with TRBJ2-5; a possible D gene is TRBD1 (5 bases). The sample comprised CD4+ T cells from PBMCs. The receptor comes from a human donor with Susac syndrome. CDR3 nucleotides: TGTGCCAGCAGCTTAGTCAGGGCGAGGGAGACCCAGTACTTC. Amino acid sequence: CASSLVRARETQYF.